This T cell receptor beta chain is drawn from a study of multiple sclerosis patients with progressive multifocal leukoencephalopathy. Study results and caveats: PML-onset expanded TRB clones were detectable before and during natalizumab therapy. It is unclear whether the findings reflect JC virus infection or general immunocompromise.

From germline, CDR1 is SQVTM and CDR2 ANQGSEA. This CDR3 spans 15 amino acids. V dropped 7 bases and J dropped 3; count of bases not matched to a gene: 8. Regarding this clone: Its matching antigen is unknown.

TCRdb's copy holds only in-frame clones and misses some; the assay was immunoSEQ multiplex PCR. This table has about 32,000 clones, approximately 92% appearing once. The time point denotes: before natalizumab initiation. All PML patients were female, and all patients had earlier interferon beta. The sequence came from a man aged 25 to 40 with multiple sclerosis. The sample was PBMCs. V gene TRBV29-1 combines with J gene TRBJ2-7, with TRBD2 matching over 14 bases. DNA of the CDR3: TGCAGCGCTACCTACGGGACTAGCGGGAGCTACGAGCAGTACTTC. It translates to CSATYGTSGSYEQYF.